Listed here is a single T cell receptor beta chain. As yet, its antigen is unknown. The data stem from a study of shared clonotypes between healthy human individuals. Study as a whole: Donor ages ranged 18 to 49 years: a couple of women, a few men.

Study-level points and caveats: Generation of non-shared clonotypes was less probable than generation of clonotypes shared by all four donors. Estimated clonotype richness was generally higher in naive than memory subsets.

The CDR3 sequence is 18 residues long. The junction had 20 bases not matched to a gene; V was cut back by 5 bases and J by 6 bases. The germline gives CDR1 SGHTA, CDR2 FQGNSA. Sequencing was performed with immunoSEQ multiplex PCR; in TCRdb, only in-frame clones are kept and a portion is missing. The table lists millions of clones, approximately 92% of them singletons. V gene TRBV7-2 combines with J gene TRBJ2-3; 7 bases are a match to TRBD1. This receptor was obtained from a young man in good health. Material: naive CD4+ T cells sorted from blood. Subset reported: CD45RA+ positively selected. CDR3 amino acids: CASSLPSWTGRATDTQYF. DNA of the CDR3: TGTGCCAGCAGCCTTCCCAGTTGGACAGGCAGGGCAACTGATACGCAGTATTTT.